The 8 T cell receptor beta chains given below trace back to one sample, sequenced in a study of blood T cell repertoires in COVID-19. Data came from immunoSEQ multiplex PCR; TCRdb stores just in-frame clones and leaves some out. This sample has under 200,000 clones, with over 70% found just once. Sequencing input: PBMCs or T cells enriched from blood (not recorded which). The source of these receptors is a woman aged 55-69 years who had recovered from COVID-19.

The chain employs TRBV12-5 and TRBJ2-3, with 8 bases fitting TRBD2. The germline CDR1 and CDR2 sequences are LGHNT and FRNRAP. Losses at the gene ends were 7 bases for V and 0 bases for J; bases not matched to a gene: 3. This CDR3 contains 14 residues. The CDR3 is CASESGGSTDTQYF. As DNA, the CDR3 is TGTGCTAGTGAGAGCGGGGGTAGCACAGATACGCAGTATTTT.

The chain links TRBV11-2 to TRBJ2-1; 9 nucleotides align to TRBD1. J gave up 7 bases and V 1 base, and 5 bases lay outside the gene matches. The CDR3 is 15 amino acids. Germline CDR1 SGHAT, CDR2 FQNNGV. The CDR3 protein is CASSLVGQGTNEQFF. In nucleotides, the CDR3 is TGTGCCAGCAGCTTAGTGGGACAGGGAACGAATGAGCAGTTCTTC.

The V gene is TRBV18, the J gene TRBJ2-1, with 9 bases fitting TRBD2. The CDR3 spans 16 residues. In germline, CDR1 is KGHSH, CDR2 LQKENI. V was clipped by 4 bases and J by 0 bases; unmatched bases: 4. The DNA of the CDR3 is TGTGCCAGCTCACGAAGTAGCGGGGGCTCCTACAATGAGCAGTTCTTC. This gives the protein CASSRSSGGSYNEQFF.

This chain links TRBV19 with TRBJ2-6; the match to TRBD1 covers 10 bases. CDR3 length equals 18 residues. With 1 base clipped from V and 0 bases from J, the junction kept 3 bases outside the gene matches. Germline V gene data show CDR1 as LNHDA and CDR2 as SQIVND (reference sequence). CDR3 in amino acids: CASSIGQGANSGANVLTF. CDR3 DNA sequence: TGTGCCAGTAGTATAGGACAGGGGGCAAACTCTGGGGCCAACGTCCTGACTTTC.

The chain recombines TRBV14 with TRBJ2-1, with D possibly being TRBD1 (6 bases). The CDR3 contains 14 residues. Germline CDR1 SGHDN, CDR2 FVKESK. V was pared by 0 bases and J by 5 bases, with 8 bases between. CDR3 region: CASSQDPGDNEQFF. CDR3 coding DNA: TGTGCCAGCAGCCAAGATCCAGGGGACAATGAGCAGTTCTTC.

This clone was picked up a small number of times. The chain carries TRBV18 and TRBJ1-5; D unresolved. Germline assignment: CDR1 KGHSH and CDR2 LQKENI. V was cut by 6 bases and J by 0 bases, with 12 bases left in between. The CDR3 has 15 amino acids. In nucleotides, the CDR3 is TGTGCCAGCTCGATGTCCGCTAATAGCAATCAGCCCCAGCATTTT. Its translation: CASSMSANSNQPQHF.

The V gene is TRBV24-1, the J gene TRBJ1-5; weak D call: TRBD1 (5 bases). The germline gives CDR1 KGHDR, CDR2 SFDVKD. This CDR3 has 14 amino acids. V was cut by 5 bases and J by 3 bases, with 10 bases left in between. The DNA of the CDR3 is TGTGCCACCAGTGGGCCAGGGAACAATCAGCCCCAGCATTTT. Translation gives CATSGPGNNQPQHF.

The rearrangement joins TRBV4-2 to TRBJ1-3, with D maybe TRBD1 (6 bases). V dropped 4 bases and J dropped 4 bases, with 23 bases sitting between them. The CDR3 is 18 amino acids. CDR1 is LGHNA and CDR2 is YNFKEQ in the germline V gene. For the CDR3, the DNA is TGTGCCAGCAGCCGGCCTATTGGCGGGGGCGCGAGGGGAAACACCATATATTTT. This sequence encodes CASSRPIGGGARGNTIYF.